A few counts support the clone carrying this T cell receptor beta chain. This sample was taken from a study of blood T cell repertoires in COVID-19. Whole-study context: The United States, Italy and Spain were the sources of the acute and convalescent COVID-19 samples. T cells, B-cell-depleted T cells, or PBMCs supplied cDNA or gDNA.

Sequencing used immunoSEQ multiplex PCR; TCRdb keeps in-frame clones, though not all of them. This sample has approximately 150,000 clones; about 80% occur once, and the top ten carry more than 2%. The CDR3 extends over 15 amino acids. Germline CDR1 is SGHTA and CDR2 is FQGNSA. The V and J ends lost 5 bases and 5 bases respectively, with 16 bases between them. Those who participated ranged in age from roughly 18 to 89 years and resided in around 22 US areas. Cohort allocation depended upon clinical history that participants reported. The chain carries TRBV7-2 and TRBJ2-1, with D possibly being TRBD2 (5 bases). This sequence was found in a man aged 35 to 55 with acute COVID-19. Source material: PBMCs or T cells enriched from blood (not recorded which). DNA for the CDR3: TGTGCCAGCAGCGTTAGCCGGGAATCTAACAATGAGCAGTTCTTC. This encodes CASSVSRESNNEQFF.